Below, 14 T cell receptor beta chains from the same sample are listed, as sequenced in a study of blood T cell repertoires in COVID-19. TCRdb keeps only in-frame clones here, not all; method: immunoSEQ multiplex PCR. The table records about 350,000 clones, 80% to 90% of them present only once. Sequenced: peripheral blood. The receptors derive from a woman aged 45 to 65 with COVID-19, enrolled during active disease.

The chain recombines TRBV11-2 with TRBJ2-7; D perhaps matches TRBD2 (6 bases). The CDR3 spans 15 residues. V lost 5 bases, J lost 0 bases, and 14 bases lay in between. Germline assignment: CDR1 SGHAT and CDR2 FQNNGV. The CDR3, as DNA: TGTGCCAGCAGCACCCCGGGAGCGTTCTCCTACGAGCAGTACTTC. Translation gives CASSTPGAFSYEQYF.

J is TRBJ1-5 and V is TRBV7-2, with 11 bases identical to TRBD1. CDR3 length: 16 residues. V shed 4 bases and J 2 bases; nucleotides not matched to a gene: 4. Germline CDR1 reads SGHTA; CDR2 reads FQGNSA. The DNA for the CDR3 is TGTGCCAGCAGCTCGGACAGGGGGCAGGGCAATCAGCCCCAGCATTTT. As protein: CASSSDRGQGNQPQHF.

This clone was seen only a few times. The chain couples TRBV6-4 to TRBJ1-5; 7 bases are shared with TRBD1. The CDR3 loop spans 13 amino acids. V was pared by 10 bases and J by 4 bases, with 7 bases of the junction left unmatched. Germline lookup yields CDR1 MRHNA and CDR2 SNTAGT. The CDR3 nucleotides are TGTGCCACCCCCTGGACAGGAAATCAGCCCCAGCATTTT. Protein product: CATPWTGNQPQHF.

About this clone: Other DNA sequences within the sample encode an identical CDR3. The chain has TRBV30 and TRBJ1-5; D ambiguous. Trimming took 2 bases from V and 1 from J, leaving 6 bases between them. The CDR3 sequence is 13 residues long. Germline V gives CDR1 GTSNPN, CDR2 SVGIG (reference sequence). Here the CDR3 DNA reads TGTGCCTGGAGTCCCAGAAGCAATCAGCCCCAGCATTTT. As protein: CAWSPRSNQPQHF.

V and J are TRBV4-3 and TRBJ2-3; maybe TRBD1 (6 bases). With 6 bases removed from V and 0 bases from J, the gap between germline ends came to 13 bases. The V gene's germline CDR1 is LGHNA and CDR2 YSLEER. CDR3 length equals 15 residues. CDR3 protein: CASSLGTSSTDTQYF. CDR3 nucleotides: TGCGCCAGCAGTCTCGGGACATCTAGCACAGATACGCAGTATTTT.

The V call is TRBV18, the J call TRBJ2-3; TRBD2 agrees at 10 bases. CDR3 length: 16 residues. With 5 bases clipped from V and 4 bases from J, the junction kept 9 bases outside the gene matches. Germline V CDR1 and CDR2: KGHSH, LQKENI. This CDR3 is CASSRSGTSVPDTQYF. The CDR3 DNA sequence: TGTGCCAGCTCAAGGTCCGGGACTAGCGTACCAGATACGCAGTATTTT.

The chain uses TRBV20-1 and TRBJ1-2; no definite D call. CDR1 and CDR2 (germline): DFQATT, SNEGSKA (reference sequence). V was pared by 3 bases and J by 0 bases, with 5 bases between. The CDR3 sequence is 12 residues long. CDR3 amino acids: CSASSANYGYTF. CDR3 bases: TGCAGTGCTAGTTCAGCTAACTATGGCTACACCTTC.

V and J are TRBV15 and TRBJ2-7, with TRBD2 identical over 7 bases. Looked up from germline, CDR1 is LNHNV and CDR2 is YYDKDF (reference sequence). This CDR3 has 13 residues. The V and J ends lost 5 bases and 5 bases, in that order; junction bases with no gene match: 6. CDR3 sequence reads: CATSARESDEQYF. CDR3 DNA: TGTGCCACCAGCGCGCGGGAGTCCGACGAGCAGTACTTC.

The rearrangement links TRBV9 to TRBJ2-5; 11 bases line up with TRBD2. J was trimmed by 4 bases and V by 3 bases; bases with no gene match: 5. Germline CDR1 SGDLS, CDR2 YYNGEE. The CDR3 consists of 15 residues. CDR3 sequence reads: CASSGGTSGRETQYF. CDR3 nucleotides: TGTGCCAGCAGCGGCGGGACTAGCGGACGAGAGACCCAGTACTTC.

This clone showed up just once. The rearrangement uses TRBV28 and TRBJ2-5, with unresolved D. The ends were cut back, 8 bases at V and 5 bases at J, with 21 bases in the middle. Germline CDR1 and CDR2: MDHEN and SYDVKM. The CDR3 spans 15 residues. Written as DNA, the CDR3 is TGTGCCAGCCGCGGCAGAAGTGGGTGGATGGAGACCCAGTACTTC. This sequence encodes CASRGRSGWMETQYF.

V is TRBV6-5 and J is TRBJ1-6; no definite D call. Trimming shortened V by 6 bases and J by 6 bases, and 15 bases separated the two germline ends. Germline CDR1 is MNHEY and CDR2 is SVGAGI. The CDR3 loop spans 15 amino acids. This chain's CDR3 is CASSPEYGANSPLHF. The CDR3 coding sequence is TGTGCCAGCAGCCCGGAATACGGAGCTAATTCACCCCTCCACTTT.

V and J are TRBV21-1 and TRBJ2-5; the table's D call TRBD2 went unverified against the DNA. TRBV21-1 is a documented pseudogene. The CDR3 length is 15 residues. For the CDR3, the DNA is TGTGCCAGCAGCAAAAAACAGGGAGGGAGAGAGACCCAGTACTTC. The encoded protein is CASSKKQGGRETQYF.

This clone occurred once. The chain combines TRBV5-1 with TRBJ1-1; D unresolved. V was cut by 4 bases and J by 0 bases, with 10 bases left in between. The CDR3 extends over 14 amino acids. Germline-derived CDR1 and CDR2 are SGHRS and YFSETQ. The CDR3 DNA reads as TGCGCCAGCAGCCCGGCCAGGATGAACACTGAAGCTTTCTTT. This sequence encodes CASSPARMNTEAFF.

V is TRBV14 and J is TRBJ2-2, with D maybe TRBD2 (6 bases). Per the germline V gene, CDR1 is SGHDN and CDR2 is FVKESK. The V and J ends lost 4 bases and 0 bases respectively, with 15 bases between them. This CDR3 region has 17 residues. CDR3 sequence reads: CASSPRRGRSNTGELFF. The CDR3 DNA is TGTGCCAGCAGCCCCCGAAGAGGGAGGTCGAACACCGGGGAGCTGTTTTTT. The full variable domain, in which reference TRBV14 and TRBJ2-2 provide the parts outside the CDR3, is EAGVTQFPSHSVIEKGQTVTLRCDPISGHDNLYWYRRVMGKEIKFLLHFVKESKQDESGMPNNRFLAERTGGTYSTLKVQPAELEDSGVYFCASSPRRGRSNTGELFFGEGSRLTVL.